A few counts support the clone carrying this T cell receptor (beta chain). This PCR relied on a set of 60 Vbeta primers and 13 Jbeta primers. Repertoires were generated with immunoSEQ multiplex PCR, while TCRdb's copy carries only in-frame clones and drops some. The data hold roughly 130,000 clones, with 60% to 75% observed a single time. Trimming cost V 7 bases and J 3 bases; bases outside gene matches: 5. CDR3 length: 14 amino acids. Germline lookup yields CDR1 MNHNY and CDR2 SVGAGI (reference sequence). Everyone who donated was a healthy bone marrow donor. The record originates from a study of cytomegalovirus exposure and HLA in healthy donors.

Input material: PBMCs. This rearrangement joins TRBV6-6 to TRBJ2-2; TRBD1 matches 7 bases. This sequence originates from a woman aged 45-65 years in good health and CMV-seropositive. The CDR3 DNA follows: TGTGCCAGCAAGGGGGCTCGGGACACCGGGGAGCTGTTTTTT. It specifies CASKGARDTGELFF.